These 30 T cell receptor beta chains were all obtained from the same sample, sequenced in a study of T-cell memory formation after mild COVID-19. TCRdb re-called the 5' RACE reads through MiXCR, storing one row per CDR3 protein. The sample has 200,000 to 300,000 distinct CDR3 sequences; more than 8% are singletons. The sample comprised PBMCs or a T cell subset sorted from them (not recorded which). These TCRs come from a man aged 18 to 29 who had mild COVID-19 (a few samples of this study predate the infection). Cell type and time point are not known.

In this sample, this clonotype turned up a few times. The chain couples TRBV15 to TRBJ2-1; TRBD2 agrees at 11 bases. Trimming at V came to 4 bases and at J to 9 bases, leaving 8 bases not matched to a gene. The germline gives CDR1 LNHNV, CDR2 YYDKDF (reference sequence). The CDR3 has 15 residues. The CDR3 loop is CATSNPGLAVGEQFF. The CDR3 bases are TGTGCCACCAGCAACCCGGGACTAGCGGTGGGTGAGCAGTTCTTC.

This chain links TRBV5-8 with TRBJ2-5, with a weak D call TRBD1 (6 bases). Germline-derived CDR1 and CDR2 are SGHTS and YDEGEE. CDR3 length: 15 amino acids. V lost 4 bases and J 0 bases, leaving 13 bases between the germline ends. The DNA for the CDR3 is TGTGCCAGCAGCCGTGGGGGCGGGTACCAAGAGACCCAGTACTTC. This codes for CASSRGGGYQETQYF. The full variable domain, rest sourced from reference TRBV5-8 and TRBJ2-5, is EAGVTQSPTHLIKTRGQQATLRCSPISGHTSVYWYQQALGLGLQFLLWYDEGEERNRGNFPPRFSGRQFPNYSSELNVNALELEDSALYLCASSRGGGYQETQYFGPGTRLLVL.

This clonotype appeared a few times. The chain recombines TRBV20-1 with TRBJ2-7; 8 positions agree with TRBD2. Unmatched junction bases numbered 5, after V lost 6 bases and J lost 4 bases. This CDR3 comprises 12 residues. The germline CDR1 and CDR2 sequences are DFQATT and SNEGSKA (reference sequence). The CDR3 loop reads CSASGGGYEQYF. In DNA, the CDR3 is TGCAGTGCCTCCGGGGGGGGGTACGAGCAGTACTTC.

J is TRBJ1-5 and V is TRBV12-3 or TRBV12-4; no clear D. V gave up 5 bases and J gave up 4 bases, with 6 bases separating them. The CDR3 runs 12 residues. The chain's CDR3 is CASSHQNQPQHF. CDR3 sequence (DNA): TGTGCCAGCAGTCACCAGAATCAGCCCCAGCATTTT.

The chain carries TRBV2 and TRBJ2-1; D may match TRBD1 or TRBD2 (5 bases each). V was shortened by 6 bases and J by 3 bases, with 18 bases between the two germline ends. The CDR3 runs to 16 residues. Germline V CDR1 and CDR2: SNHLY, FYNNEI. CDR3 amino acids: CASRETRDLFYNEQFF. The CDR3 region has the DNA TGTGCCAGCAGGGAAACCCGGGACCTTTTCTACAATGAGCAGTTCTTC.

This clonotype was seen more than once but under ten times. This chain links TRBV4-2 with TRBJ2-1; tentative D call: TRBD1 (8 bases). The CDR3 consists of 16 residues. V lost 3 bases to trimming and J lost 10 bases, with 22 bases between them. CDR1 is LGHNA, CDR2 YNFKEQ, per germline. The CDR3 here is CASSQPTGEGFREQFF. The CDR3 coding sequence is TGTGCCAGCAGCCAGCCGACAGGGGAGGGTTTCAGGGAGCAGTTCTTC.

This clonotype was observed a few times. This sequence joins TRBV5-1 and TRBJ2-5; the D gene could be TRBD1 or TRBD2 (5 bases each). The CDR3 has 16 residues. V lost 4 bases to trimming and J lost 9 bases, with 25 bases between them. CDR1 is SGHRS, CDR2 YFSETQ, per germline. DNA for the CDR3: TGCGCCAGCAGCCTCCAAACCGGGACGGAAAAGAGACCCCAGTACTTC. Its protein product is CASSLQTGTEKRPQYF. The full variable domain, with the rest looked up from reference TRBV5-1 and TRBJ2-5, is KAGVTQTPRYLIKTRGQQVTLSCSPISGHRSVSWYQQTPGQGLQFLFEYFSETQRNKGNFPGRFSGRQFSNSRSEMNVSTLELGDSALYLCASSLQTGTEKRPQYFGPGTRLLVL.

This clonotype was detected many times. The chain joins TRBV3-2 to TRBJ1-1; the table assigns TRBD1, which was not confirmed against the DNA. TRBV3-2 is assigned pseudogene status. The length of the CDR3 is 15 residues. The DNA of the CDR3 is TGTGCCAGCAGCCACCCATGGGGCCTGAACACTGAAGCTTTCTTT. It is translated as CASSHPWGLNTEAFF.

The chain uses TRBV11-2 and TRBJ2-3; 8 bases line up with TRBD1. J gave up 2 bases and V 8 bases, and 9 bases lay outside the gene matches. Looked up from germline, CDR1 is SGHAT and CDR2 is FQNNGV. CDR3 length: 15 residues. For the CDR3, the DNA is TGTGCCAGCGGGTGGGGACAGGAGAACACAGATACGCAGTATTTT. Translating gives CASGWGQENTDTQYF.

The CDR3 DNA reads TGTGCCAGCATCCGGGACAGCACTAATGAAAAACTGTTTTTT. This sequence encodes CASIRDSTNEKLFF. The chain carries TRBV6-2 or TRBV6-3 and TRBJ1-4, with 7 bases identical to TRBD1. The CDR3 covers 14 residues. V lost 7 bases and J lost 2; bases outside the gene matches: 4. Germline loops: CDR1 MNHEY, CDR2 SVGEGT.

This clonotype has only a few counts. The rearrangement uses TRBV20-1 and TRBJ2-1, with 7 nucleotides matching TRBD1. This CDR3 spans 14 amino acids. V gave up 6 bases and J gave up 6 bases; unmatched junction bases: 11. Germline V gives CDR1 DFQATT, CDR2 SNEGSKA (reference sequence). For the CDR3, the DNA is TGCAGTGCGCAAAGACAGGGTCCGGTCAATGAGCAGTTCTTC. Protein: CSAQRQGPVNEQFF.

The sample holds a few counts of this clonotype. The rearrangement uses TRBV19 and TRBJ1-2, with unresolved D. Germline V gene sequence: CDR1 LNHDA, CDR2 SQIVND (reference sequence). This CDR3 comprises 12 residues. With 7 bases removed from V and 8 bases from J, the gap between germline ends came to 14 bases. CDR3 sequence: CASKKGVEGYTF. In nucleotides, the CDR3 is TGTGCCAGTAAGAAGGGCGTGGAAGGCTACACCTTC.

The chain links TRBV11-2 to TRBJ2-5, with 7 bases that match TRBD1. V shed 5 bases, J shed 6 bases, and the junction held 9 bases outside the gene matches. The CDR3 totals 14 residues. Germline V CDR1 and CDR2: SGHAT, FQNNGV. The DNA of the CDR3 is TGTGCCAGCAGCCACTTAAGGGGGCTGAAGACCCAGTACTTC. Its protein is CASSHLRGLKTQYF.

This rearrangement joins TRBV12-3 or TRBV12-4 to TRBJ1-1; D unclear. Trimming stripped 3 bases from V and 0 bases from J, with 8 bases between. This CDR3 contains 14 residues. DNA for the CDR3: TGTGCCAGCAGTTTCCGGGAGGTGAACACTGAAGCTTTCTTT. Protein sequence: CASSFREVNTEAFF.

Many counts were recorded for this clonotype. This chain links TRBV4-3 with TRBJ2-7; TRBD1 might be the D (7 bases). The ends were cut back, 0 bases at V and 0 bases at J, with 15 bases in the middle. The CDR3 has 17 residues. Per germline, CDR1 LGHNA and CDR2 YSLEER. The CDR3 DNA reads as TGCGCCAGCAGCCAAGATGGCGGGACAGAGAGCTCCTACGAGCAGTACTTC. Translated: CASSQDGGTESSYEQYF.

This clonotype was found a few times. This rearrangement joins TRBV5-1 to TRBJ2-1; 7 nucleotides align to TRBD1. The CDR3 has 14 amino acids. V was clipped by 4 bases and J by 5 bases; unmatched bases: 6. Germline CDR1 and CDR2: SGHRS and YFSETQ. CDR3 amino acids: CASSPGQKNNEQFF. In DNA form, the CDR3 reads TGCGCCAGCAGCCCGGGACAGAAGAACAATGAGCAGTTCTTC. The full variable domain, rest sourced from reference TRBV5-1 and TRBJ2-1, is KAGVTQTPRYLIKTRGQQVTLSCSPISGHRSVSWYQQTPGQGLQFLFEYFSETQRNKGNFPGRFSGRQFSNSRSEMNVSTLELGDSALYLCASSPGQKNNEQFFGPGTRLTVL.

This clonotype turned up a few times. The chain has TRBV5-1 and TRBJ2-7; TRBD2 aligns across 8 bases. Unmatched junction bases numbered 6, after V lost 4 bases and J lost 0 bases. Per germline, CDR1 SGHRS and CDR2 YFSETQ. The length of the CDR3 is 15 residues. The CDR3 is CASSPIAGSSYEQYV. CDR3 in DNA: TGCGCCAGCAGCCCAATAGCGGGAAGCTCCTACGAGCAGTACGTC.

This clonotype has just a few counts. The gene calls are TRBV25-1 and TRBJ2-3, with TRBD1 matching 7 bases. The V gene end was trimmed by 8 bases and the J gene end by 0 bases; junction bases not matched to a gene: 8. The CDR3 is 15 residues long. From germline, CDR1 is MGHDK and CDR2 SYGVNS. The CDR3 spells CASHRTGQSTDTQYF. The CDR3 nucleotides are TGTGCCAGCCATAGAACGGGACAGAGCACAGATACGCAGTATTTT. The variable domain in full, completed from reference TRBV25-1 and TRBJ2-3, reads EADIYQTPRYLVIGTGKKITLECSQTMGHDKMYWYQQDPGMELHLIHYSYGVNSTEKGDLSSESTVSRIRTEHFPLTLESARPSHTSQYLCASHRTGQSTDTQYFGPGTRLTVL.

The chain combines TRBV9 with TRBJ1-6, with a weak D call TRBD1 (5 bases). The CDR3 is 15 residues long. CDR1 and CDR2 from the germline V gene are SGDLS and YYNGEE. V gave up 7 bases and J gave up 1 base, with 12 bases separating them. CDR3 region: CASGGERSYNSPLHF. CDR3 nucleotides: TGTGCCAGCGGAGGGGAACGGTCCTATAATTCACCCCTCCACTTT.

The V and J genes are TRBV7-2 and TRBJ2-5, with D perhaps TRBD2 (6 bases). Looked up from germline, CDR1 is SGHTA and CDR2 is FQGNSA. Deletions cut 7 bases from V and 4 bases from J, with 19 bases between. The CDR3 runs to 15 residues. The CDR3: CASTRSAGLSETQYF. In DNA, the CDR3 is TGTGCCAGCACCAGGTCGGCGGGGTTGTCAGAGACCCAGTACTTC. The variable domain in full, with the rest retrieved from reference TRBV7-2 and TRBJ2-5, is GAGVSQSPSNKVTEKGKDVELRCDPISGHTALYWYRQSLGQGLEFLIYFQGNSAPDKSGLPSDRFSAERTGGSVSTLTIQRTQQEDSAVYLCASTRSAGLSETQYFGPGTRLLVL.

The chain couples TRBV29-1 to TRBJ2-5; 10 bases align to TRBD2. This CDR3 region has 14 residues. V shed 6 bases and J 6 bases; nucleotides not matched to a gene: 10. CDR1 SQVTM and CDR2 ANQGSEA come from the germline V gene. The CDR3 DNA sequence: TGCAGCGTCCTCCCTGGTAGCGGGGGGAAGACCCAGTACTTC. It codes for CSVLPGSGGKTQYF.

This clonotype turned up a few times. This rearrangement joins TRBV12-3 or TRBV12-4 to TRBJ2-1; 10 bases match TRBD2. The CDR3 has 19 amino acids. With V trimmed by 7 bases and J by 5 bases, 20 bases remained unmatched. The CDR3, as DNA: TGTGCCAGCAAACTGGGCCGGACAGGGTTAACTAGCGGGGACAATGAGCAGTTCTTC. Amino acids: CASKLGRTGLTSGDNEQFF.

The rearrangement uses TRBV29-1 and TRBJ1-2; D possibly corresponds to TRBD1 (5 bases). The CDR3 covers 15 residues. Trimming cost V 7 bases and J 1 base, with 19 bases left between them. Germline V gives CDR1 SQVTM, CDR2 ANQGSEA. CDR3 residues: CSDGRVGTFNYGYTF. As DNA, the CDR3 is TGCAGCGACGGTCGGGTCGGGACGTTTAACTATGGCTACACCTTC.

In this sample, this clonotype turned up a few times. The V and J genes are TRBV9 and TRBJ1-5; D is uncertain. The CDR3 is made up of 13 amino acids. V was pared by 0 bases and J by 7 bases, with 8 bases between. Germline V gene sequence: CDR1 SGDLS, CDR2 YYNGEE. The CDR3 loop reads CASSVAVGQPQHF. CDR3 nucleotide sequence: TGTGCCAGCAGCGTAGCAGTCGGGCAGCCCCAGCATTTT.

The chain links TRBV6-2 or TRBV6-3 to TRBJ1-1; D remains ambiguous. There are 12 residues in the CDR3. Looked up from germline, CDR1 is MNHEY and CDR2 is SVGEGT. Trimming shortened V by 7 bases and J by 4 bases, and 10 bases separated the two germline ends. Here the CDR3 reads CASTPGSTEAFF. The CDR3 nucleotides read TGTGCCAGCACCCCGGGGAGCACTGAAGCTTTCTTT.

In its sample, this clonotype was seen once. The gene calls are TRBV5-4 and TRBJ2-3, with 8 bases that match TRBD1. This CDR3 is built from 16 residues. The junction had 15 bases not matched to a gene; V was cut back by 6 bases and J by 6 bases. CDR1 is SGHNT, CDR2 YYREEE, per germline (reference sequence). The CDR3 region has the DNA TGTGCCAGCAACCCAGCAGATTCAGGGGGCATTGATACGCAGTATTTT. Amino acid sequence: CASNPADSGGIDTQYF. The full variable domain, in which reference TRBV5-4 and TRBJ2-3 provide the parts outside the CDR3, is ETGVTQSPTHLIKTRGQQVTLRCSSQSGHNTVSWYQQALGQGPQFIFQYYREEENGRGNFPPRFSGLQFPNYSSELNVNALELDDSALYLCASNPADSGGIDTQYFGPGTRLTVL.

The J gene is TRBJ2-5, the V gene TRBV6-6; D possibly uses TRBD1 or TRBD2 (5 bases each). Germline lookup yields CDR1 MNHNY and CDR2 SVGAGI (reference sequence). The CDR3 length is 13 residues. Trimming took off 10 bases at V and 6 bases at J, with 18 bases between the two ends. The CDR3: CAIRLGDLQTQYF. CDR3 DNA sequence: TGTGCCATCCGCTTAGGGGACCTCCAGACCCAGTACTTC.

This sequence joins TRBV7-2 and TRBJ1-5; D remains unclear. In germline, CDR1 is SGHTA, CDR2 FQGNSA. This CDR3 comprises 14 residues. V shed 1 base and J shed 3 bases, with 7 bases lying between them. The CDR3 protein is CASSLGGINQPQHF. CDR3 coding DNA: TGTGCCAGCAGCTTAGGGGGTATCAATCAGCCCCAGCATTTT.

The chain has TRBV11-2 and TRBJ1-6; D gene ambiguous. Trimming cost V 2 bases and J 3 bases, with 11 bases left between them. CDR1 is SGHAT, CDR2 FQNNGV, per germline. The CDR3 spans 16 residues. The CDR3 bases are TGTGCCAGCAGCTTAAAGATAGGGTTCTATAATTCACCCCTCCACTTT. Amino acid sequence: CASSLKIGFYNSPLHF.

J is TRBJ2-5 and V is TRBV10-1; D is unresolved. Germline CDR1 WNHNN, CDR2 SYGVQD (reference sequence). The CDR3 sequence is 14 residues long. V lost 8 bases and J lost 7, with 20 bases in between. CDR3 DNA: TGCGCCAGCTTGGGTGATCCCGGTGGTGGGACCCAGTACTTC. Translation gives CASLGDPGGGTQYF.